Presented here are 27 T cell receptor beta chains from one specimen sequenced in a study of immune cell composition in non-small cell lung cancer. Data came from immunoSEQ multiplex PCR; TCRdb stores just in-frame clones and leaves some out. Among 1,500 to 2,000 clones, roughly four fifths were seen once, and the ten largest hold 11%. The sequenced sample consisted of lung tumor tissue. These receptors all stem from a human donor with non-small cell lung cancer.

As to this clone: The sample holds other DNA sequences that translate to the same CDR3. The J gene is TRBJ2-2, the V gene TRBV28; 10 bases fit TRBD2. The trim removed 6 bases at V and 0 bases at J, leaving 7 bases unmatched. The CDR3 is made up of 17 amino acids. CDR1 is MDHEN and CDR2 is SYDVKM in the germline V gene. CDR3 amino acids: CASSPSSGGPNTGELFF. Written as DNA, the CDR3 is TGTGCCAGCAGCCCCTCTAGCGGGGGACCGAACACCGGGGAGCTGTTTTTT.

The chain couples TRBV6-1 to TRBJ1-2; D is perhaps TRBD1 (6 bases). Germline assignment: CDR1 MNHNS and CDR2 SASEGT. The ends were cut back, 7 bases at V and 6 bases at J, with 21 bases in the middle. This CDR3 region has 15 residues. This chain's CDR3 is CASIEGGAAADGYTF. The CDR3 DNA reads as TGTGCCAGCATCGAGGGGGGGGCGGCGGCGGATGGCTACACCTTC.

The chain combines TRBV6-1 with TRBJ2-7; no definite D call. Trimming pared 6 bases from V and 4 bases from J, leaving 10 bases between. Germline CDR1 is MNHNS and CDR2 is SASEGT. The CDR3 has 12 residues. CDR3 protein: CASRRSAYEQYF. The CDR3 DNA reads TGTGCCAGCAGGCGTTCTGCTTACGAGCAGTACTTC.

The chain employs TRBV5-4 and TRBJ2-5; 8 nucleotides match TRBD1. Unmatched junction bases numbered 16, after V lost 0 bases and J lost 3 bases. CDR1 is SGHNT and CDR2 is YYREEE in the germline V gene (reference sequence). The CDR3 spans 19 residues. The DNA of the CDR3 is TGTGCCAGCAGCTTGGGACAGGGGTCCAGCGGACCCAAAAAAGAGACCCAGTACTTC. Its protein is CASSLGQGSSGPKKETQYF.

The chain joins TRBV10-3 to TRBJ1-6, with D possibly matching TRBD1 (6 bases). CDR3 size: 16 residues. V was clipped by 3 bases and J by 9 bases, with 18 bases between them. The germline CDR1 and CDR2 sequences are ENHRY and SYGVKD. CDR3 protein: CAISDPTTGPGSPLHF. In DNA, the CDR3 is TGTGCCATCAGTGACCCAACGACAGGCCCTGGTTCACCCCTCCACTTT.

V gene TRBV18 combines with J gene TRBJ2-7; D is possibly TRBD1 (5 bases). The V end lost 1 base, the J end lost 4 bases, and 11 bases lay between the germline ends. This CDR3 is built from 14 residues. Germline V gene sequence: CDR1 KGHSH, CDR2 LQKENI. The CDR3 loop is CASSPQGFGYEQYF. The CDR3 nucleotides are TGTGCCAGCTCACCACAGGGGTTTGGATACGAGCAGTACTTC.

This sequence joins TRBV5-1 and TRBJ2-7; the match to TRBD1 covers 9 bases. Trimming removed 8 bases from V and 4 bases from J; junction bases left unmatched: 10. The CDR3 consists of 14 residues. The germline V gene encodes CDR1 SGHRS and CDR2 YFSETQ. The DNA for the CDR3 is TGCGCCAGTAAATCCGGGACAGGGTTTTACGAGCAGTACTTC. This sequence encodes CASKSGTGFYEQYF.

The rearrangement links TRBV7-8 to TRBJ2-1, with 14 bases identical to TRBD2. The CDR3 totals 15 residues. With 5 bases clipped from V and 9 bases from J, the junction kept 6 bases outside the gene matches. Germline V gene data show CDR1 as SGHVS and CDR2 as FQNEAQ. The CDR3 loop is CASSMTSGGAGEQFF. The CDR3 DNA sequence: TGTGCCAGCAGCATGACTAGCGGGGGGGCCGGTGAGCAGTTCTTC.

The genes are TRBV5-4 and TRBJ2-4; D is possibly TRBD1 (7 bases). V dropped 0 bases and J dropped 5 bases, with 15 bases sitting between them. CDR1 SGHNT and CDR2 YYREEE come from the germline V gene (reference sequence). This CDR3 has 16 residues. CDR3 sequence (DNA): TGTGCCAGCAGCTTGGCGGGTGGCGGGACAGAAAACATTCAGTACTTC. Encoded protein: CASSLAGGGTENIQYF.

This rearrangement joins TRBV4-1 to TRBJ2-7; D is undetermined. V lost 2 bases and J 2 bases, leaving 7 bases between the germline ends. The CDR3 sequence is 13 residues long. CDR1 and CDR2 (germline): MGHRA, YSYEKL. The CDR3 nucleotides are TGCGCCAGCAGCCAACAGGTTGCCTACGAGCAGTACTTC. This codes for CASSQQVAYEQYF.

This clone was detected only a few times. The same CDR3 is also encoded by other DNA sequences in this sample. The chain couples TRBV19 to TRBJ2-3; D remains unclear. The CDR3 sequence is 13 residues long. Germline V gives CDR1 LNHDA, CDR2 SQIVND (reference sequence). V was cut by 5 bases and J by 2 bases, with 8 bases left in between. The CDR3 protein is CASSFTITDTQYF. The CDR3 DNA reads as TGTGCCAGTAGTTTCACTATCACAGATACGCAGTATTTT. Based on the CDR3 plus reference TRBV19 and TRBJ2-3, the full variable domain is DGGITQSPKYLFRKEGQNVTLSCEQNLNHDAMYWYRQDPGQGLRLIYYSQIVNDFQKGDIAEGYSVSREKKESFPLTVTSAQKNPTAFYLCASSFTITDTQYFGPGTRLTVL.

The chain uses TRBV7-2 and TRBJ2-2; 13 bases map to TRBD2. From germline, CDR1 is SGHTA and CDR2 FQGNSA. The CDR3 length is 18 residues. With V trimmed by 4 bases and J by 0 bases, 5 bases remained unmatched. The CDR3 nucleotides read TGTGCCAGCAGCTGGAGGGGACTAGCGGGGCCGAACACCGGGGAGCTGTTTTTT. It yields the protein CASSWRGLAGPNTGELFF.

The chain joins TRBV5-5 to TRBJ2-7; 11 bases agree with TRBD2. The CDR3 has 15 amino acids. The germline V gene encodes CDR1 SGHKS and CDR2 YYEKEE (reference sequence). After removal of 0 bases from V and 2 bases from J, the junction contained 1 base not matched to a gene. In nucleotides, the CDR3 is TGTGCCAGCAGCTTGGTAGCGGGGGGGCCCTACGAGCAGTACTTC. Its translation: CASSLVAGGPYEQYF.

The chain links TRBV7-3 to TRBJ2-2; no clear D gene. Germline CDR1 SGHTA, CDR2 FQGTGA. This CDR3 has 13 residues. The ends were cut back, 6 bases at V and 1 base at J, with 6 bases in the middle. In nucleotides, the CDR3 is TGTGCCAGCAGGATACAGAACACCGGGGAGCTGTTTTTT. Amino acid sequence: CASRIQNTGELFF. The full variable domain, its missing parts supplied by reference TRBV7-3 and TRBJ2-2, is GAGVSQTPSNKVTEKGKYVELRCDPISGHTALYWYRQSLGQGPEFLIYFQGTGAADDSGLPNDRFFAVRPEGSVSTLKIQRTERGDSAVYLCASRIQNTGELFFGEGSRLTVL.

In this sample, this clone turned up a few times. This rearrangement joins TRBV2 to TRBJ2-5, with TRBD2 as a possible D gene (6 bases). V lost 10 bases and J 9 bases, leaving 12 bases between the germline ends. The CDR3 covers 10 residues. Germline values: CDR1 SNHLY, CDR2 FYNNEI. The CDR3 reads CATDSGAQYF. In nucleotides, the CDR3 is TGTGCCACCGACTCGGGGGCCCAGTACTTC. Full variable domain (missing parts from reference TRBV2 and TRBJ2-5): EPEVTQTPSHQVTQMGQEVILRCVPISNHLYFYWYRQILGQKVEFLVSFYNNEISEKSEIFDDQFSVERPDGSNFTLKIRSTKLEDSAMYFCATDSGAQYFGPGTRLLVL.

The rearrangement links TRBV19 to TRBJ1-6; D not certain. Trimming cost V 1 base and J 9 bases, with 10 bases left between them. CDR1 is LNHDA and CDR2 is SQIVND in the germline V gene (reference sequence). CDR3 length: 14 residues. The CDR3 bases are TGTGCCAGTAGTATAGTATCTCCTCGTTCACCCCTCCACTTT. It specifies CASSIVSPRSPLHF.

The CDR3 protein is CASRLGLAGNEQFF. DNA for the CDR3: TGTGCCAGCAGGCTCGGACTAGCGGGCAATGAGCAGTTCTTC. The chain combines TRBV27 with TRBJ2-1; 11 bases align to TRBD2. V lost 6 bases to trimming and J lost 6 bases; unmatched junction nucleotides: 4. CDR3 size: 14 residues. CDR1 and CDR2 from the germline V gene are MNHEY and SMNVEV (reference sequence).

The V and J genes are TRBV28 and TRBJ2-5, with a tentative D call TRBD2 (7 bases). The germline V gene encodes CDR1 MDHEN and CDR2 SYDVKM. This CDR3 spans 16 amino acids. The germline V and J ends were trimmed by 5 bases and 5 bases, with 21 bases remaining between them. The CDR3 spells CASSPRGSGAVETQYF. As DNA, the CDR3 is TGTGCCAGCAGTCCGAGGGGGAGCGGGGCGGTCGAGACCCAGTACTTC.

This chain joins TRBV19 and TRBJ2-1, with D possibly matching TRBD2 (5 bases). Trimming cost V 4 bases and J 2 bases, with 6 bases left between them. The CDR3 has 13 residues. The V gene's germline CDR1 is LNHDA and CDR2 SQIVND (reference sequence). The CDR3 reads CASSRTAYNEQFF. The CDR3 DNA reads TGTGCCAGTAGTAGGACTGCCTACAATGAGCAGTTCTTC.

The chain has TRBV11-3 and TRBJ2-6, with D possibly being TRBD1 (5 bases). Germline CDR1 SGHNT, CDR2 YENEEA. CDR3 size: 16 residues. Trimming removed 5 bases from V and 2 bases from J, with 13 bases in between. The CDR3 DNA is TGTGCCAGCAGCACACGAACAGGAACTGGGGCCAACGTCCTGACTTTC. It translates to CASSTRTGTGANVLTF. The full variable domain, completed using reference TRBV11-3 and TRBJ2-6, is EAGVVQSPRYKIIEKKQPVAFWCNPISGHNTLYWYLQNLGQGPELLIRYENEEAVDDSQLPKDRFSAERLKGVDSTLKIQPAELGDSAVYLCASSTRTGTGANVLTFGAGSRLTVL.

In DNA form, the CDR3 reads TGTGCCAGCTCACCAGGGACTAGCAGGTCAGATACGCAGTATTTT. It is translated as CASSPGTSRSDTQYF. The rearrangement joins TRBV18 to TRBJ2-3; 9 bases are a match to TRBD2. The V gene end was trimmed by 2 bases and the J gene end by 4 bases; junction bases not matched to a gene: 4. This CDR3 has 15 residues. The germline CDR1 and CDR2 sequences are KGHSH and LQKENI.

The chain employs TRBV19 and TRBJ1-5; 7 positions match TRBD1. The CDR3 is 15 residues long. Looked up from germline, CDR1 is LNHDA and CDR2 is SQIVND (reference sequence). Trimming took 9 bases from V and 4 from J; bases not matched to a gene: 12. The CDR3 sequence: CASRWQQGKNQPQHF. The CDR3 nucleotides read TGTGCCAGCCGATGGCAACAGGGGAAAAATCAGCCCCAGCATTTT.

V gene TRBV4-1 combines with J gene TRBJ2-3, with 8 nucleotides matching TRBD2. CDR3 length equals 17 residues. Trimming at V came to 1 base and at J to 3 bases, leaving 9 bases not matched to a gene. CDR1 and CDR2 (germline): MGHRA, YSYEKL. The CDR3 region has the DNA TGCGCCAGCAGCCAAGGATTAGGTAGCGGGGTTACAGATACGCAGTATTTT. It specifies CASSQGLGSGVTDTQYF.

The chain recombines TRBV6-1 with TRBJ1-6, with a weak D call TRBD1 (5 bases). There are 14 residues in the CDR3. Germline V gene lookup returns CDR1 MNHNS and CDR2 SASEGT. V was trimmed by 5 bases and J by 10 bases, leaving 15 bases between them. The CDR3 coding sequence is TGTGCCAGCAGTCTCAGGGAGCGGGAATCACCCCTCCACTTT. Amino acid sequence: CASSLRERESPLHF.

J is TRBJ2-5 and V is TRBV6-5; tentatively, D is TRBD2 (5 bases). V was clipped by 5 bases and J by 0 bases, with 13 bases between them. The CDR3 contains 15 residues. Germline CDR1 and CDR2: MNHEY and SVGAGI. The CDR3 sequence is CASSKPSGNQETQYF. In DNA, the CDR3 is TGTGCCAGCAGTAAGCCCTCCGGGAACCAAGAGACCCAGTACTTC.

The chain has TRBV7-2 and TRBJ2-7, with D possibly matching TRBD2 (5 bases). There are 14 residues in the CDR3. The V and J ends lost 5 bases and 6 bases respectively, with 17 bases between them. Germline-derived CDR1 and CDR2 are SGHTA and FQGNSA. CDR3 nucleotides: TGTGCCAGCAGCCCCGGGCGGGTGATCATCGAGCAGTACTTC. Its protein is CASSPGRVIIEQYF.

The gene calls are TRBV9 and TRBJ2-1; 9 bases agree with TRBD2. The CDR3 loop spans 15 amino acids. The germline V gene encodes CDR1 SGDLS and CDR2 YYNGEE. V lost 5 bases and J lost 7; bases outside the gene matches: 10. CDR3 in amino acids: CASSGAGGPENEQFF. DNA for the CDR3: TGTGCCAGCAGTGGAGCGGGGGGTCCTGAAAATGAGCAGTTCTTC.